This is a list of T cell receptor beta chains from one sample in a study of blood T cell repertoires in COVID-19. Clones were read by immunoSEQ multiplex PCR, and TCRdb kept only the in-frame ones, dropping some. This table holds 120,000 to 150,000 clones, about 87% found once. The specimen sequenced was peripheral blood. The receptors here all came from a woman aged 40 to 55 with acute or convalescent COVID-19. The CDR3 runs from the conserved cysteine through the conserved F or W. The D gene is left open where the match is weak. Clone sizes are given selectively: once, few, many, or a class where the clone is expanded.

clone size: .; V gene: TRBV10-3; D gene: TRBD2; J gene: TRBJ2-2; CDR3 protein: CAISQLAGGNTGELFF; CDR3 DNA: TGTGCCATCAGTCAGCTAGCGGGAGGGAACACCGGGGAGCTGTTTTTT
clone size: .; V gene: TRBV2; D gene: TRBD1; J gene: TRBJ1-5; CDR3 protein: CASSVGQGDNQPQHF; CDR3 DNA: TGTGCCAGCAGTGTGGGACAGGGGGACAATCAGCCCCAGCATTTT
clone size: .; V gene: TRBV6-2/TRBV6-3; D gene: TRBD2; J gene: TRBJ2-3; CDR3 protein: CASSYSGLAGGRYTQYF; CDR3 DNA: TGTGCCAGCAGTTACTCGGGACTAGCGGGGGGCCGGTATACGCAGTATTTT
clone size: .; V gene: TRBV11-1; D gene: .; J gene: TRBJ1-2; CDR3 protein: CASSLEGYGYTF; CDR3 DNA: TGTGCCAGCAGCTTAGAGGGGTACGGCTACACCTTC
clone size: .; V gene: TRBV2; D gene: TRBD1; J gene: TRBJ1-5; CDR3 protein: CASAQTGGPQHF; CDR3 DNA: TGTGCCAGCGCGCAAACAGGGGGGCCCCAGCATTTT
clone size: .; V gene: TRBV5-6; D gene: .; J gene: TRBJ2-7; CDR3 protein: CASSGHTGTYSWPTSGQYF; CDR3 DNA: TGTGCCAGCAGTGGACATACTGGGACTTACAGCTGGCCTACGAGCGGGCAGTACTTC
clone size: few; V gene: TRBV11-2; D gene: .; J gene: TRBJ1-3; CDR3 protein: CASSLERGSGNTIYF; CDR3 DNA: TGTGCCAGCAGCTTAGAACGGGGCTCTGGAAACACCATATATTTT
clone size: .; V gene: TRBV7-9; D gene: .; J gene: TRBJ2-6; CDR3 protein: CASSQGGRPSGANVLTF; CDR3 DNA: TGTGCCAGCAGCCAAGGCGGCAGACCCTCTGGGGCCAACGTCCTGACTTTC
clone size: .; V gene: TRBV18; D gene: .; J gene: TRBJ1-5; CDR3 protein: CASSPSSRNQPQHF; CDR3 DNA: TGTGCCAGCTCACCCTCCTCGAGGAATCAGCCCCAGCATTTT
clone size: .; V gene: TRBV13; D gene: .; J gene: TRBJ1-2; CDR3 protein: CASSSRQINYGYTF; CDR3 DNA: TGTGCCAGCAGCTCCAGACAAATAAACTATGGCTACACCTTC
clone size: .; V gene: TRBV10-2; D gene: .; J gene: TRBJ1-1; CDR3 protein: CASSEVLAEAFF; CDR3 DNA: TGCGCCAGCAGTGAGGTCCTCGCTGAAGCTTTCTTT
clone size: .; V gene: TRBV7-7; D gene: TRBD1; J gene: TRBJ2-2; CDR3 protein: CASSTTGSGELFF; CDR3 DNA: TGTGCCAGCAGCACGACAGGGTCAGGGGAGCTGTTTTTT
clone size: once; V gene: TRBV29-1; D gene: TRBD1; J gene: TRBJ1-2; CDR3 protein: CSVERQGAGYTF; CDR3 DNA: TGCAGCGTTGAAAGACAGGGGGCTGGCTACACCTTC
clone size: .; V gene: TRBV9; D gene: .; J gene: TRBJ2-2; CDR3 protein: CASSTRLVAGELFF; CDR3 DNA: TGTGCCAGCAGCACGCGACTAGTGGCCGGGGAGCTGTTTTTT
clone size: .; V gene: TRBV11-1; D gene: TRBD1; J gene: TRBJ1-1; CDR3 protein: CASSGIQGGTEAFF; CDR3 DNA: TGTGCCAGCAGCGGTATCCAGGGGGGCACTGAAGCTTTCTTT
clone size: .; V gene: TRBV7-2; D gene: .; J gene: TRBJ1-3; CDR3 protein: CASSLDGGAGNTIYF; CDR3 DNA: TGTGCCAGCAGCTTAGACGGGGGTGCTGGAAACACCATATATTTT
clone size: .; V gene: TRBV6-6; D gene: TRBD1; J gene: TRBJ1-5; CDR3 protein: CASSYEGADNQPQHF; CDR3 DNA: TGTGCCAGCAGTTATGAGGGGGCGGACAATCAGCCCCAGCATTTT
clone size: .; V gene: TRBV27; D gene: .; J gene: TRBJ1-2; CDR3 protein: CASSLLGPRGNYGYTF; CDR3 DNA: TGTGCCAGCAGTTTATTGGGCCCGCGGGGTAACTATGGCTACACCTTC
clone size: few; V gene: TRBV28; D gene: .; J gene: TRBJ2-6; CDR3 protein: CASSPGDPSGANVLTF; CDR3 DNA: TGTGCCAGCAGTCCAGGGGACCCCTCTGGGGCCAACGTCCTGACTTTC
clone size: .; V gene: TRBV5-1; D gene: .; J gene: TRBJ2-7; CDR3 protein: CASSFSDTTYEQYF; CDR3 DNA: TGCGCCAGCAGCTTCTCGGACACCACCTACGAGCAGTACTTC
clone size: .; V gene: TRBV29-1; D gene: .; J gene: TRBJ2-7; CDR3 protein: CSVIQRDYEQYF; CDR3 DNA: TGCAGCGTAATACAGAGAGACTACGAGCAGTACTTC
clone size: .; V gene: TRBV9; D gene: TRBD1; J gene: TRBJ1-2; CDR3 protein: CASSGQGPGYTF; CDR3 DNA: TGTGCCAGCAGCGGACAGGGCCCTGGCTACACCTTC
clone size: .; V gene: TRBV14; D gene: .; J gene: TRBJ2-7; CDR3 protein: CASSRGNFYEQYF; CDR3 DNA: TGTGCCAGCAGCAGGGGAAATTTCTACGAGCAGTACTTC
clone size: once; V gene: TRBV30; D gene: TRBD2; J gene: TRBJ2-3; CDR3 protein: CAWSREASTDTQYF; CDR3 DNA: TGTGCCTGGAGTCGGGAGGCCAGCACAGATACGCAGTATTTT
clone size: few; V gene: TRBV7-6; D gene: .; J gene: TRBJ1-1; CDR3 protein: CASSLVPGVRTEAFF; CDR3 DNA: TGTGCCAGCAGCTTAGTTCCCGGGGTCCGGACTGAAGCTTTCTTT
clone size: .; V gene: TRBV10-3; D gene: TRBD2; J gene: TRBJ2-7; CDR3 protein: CAISDPRLAGEAYEQYF; CDR3 DNA: TGTGCCATCAGTGACCCGAGACTAGCGGGAGAGGCCTACGAGCAGTACTTC
clone size: .; V gene: TRBV5-1; D gene: .; J gene: TRBJ1-2; CDR3 protein: CASSLSHDYGYTF; CDR3 DNA: TGCGCCAGCAGCTTGTCCCATGACTATGGCTACACCTTC
clone size: .; V gene: TRBV7-6; D gene: .; J gene: TRBJ2-2; CDR3 protein: CASSAQGGANTGELFF; CDR3 DNA: TGTGCCAGCAGCGCCCAAGGGGGTGCGAACACCGGGGAGCTGTTTTTT
clone size: .; V gene: TRBV4-3; D gene: .; J gene: TRBJ2-7; CDR3 protein: CASSPGLGGAEQYF; CDR3 DNA: TGCGCCAGCAGCCCAGGCCTGGGGGGGGCCGAGCAGTACTTC
clone size: few; V gene: TRBV7-6; D gene: TRBD2; J gene: TRBJ2-1; CDR3 protein: CASSSSGGGYNEQFF; CDR3 DNA: TGTGCCAGCAGCTCCTCCGGGGGGGGCTACAATGAGCAGTTCTTC
clone size: .; V gene: TRBV10-3; D gene: .; J gene: TRBJ1-1; CDR3 protein: CAISAGEEGNTEAFF; CDR3 DNA: TGTGCCATCAGTGCTGGGGAGGAGGGGAACACTGAAGCTTTCTTT